The rows below give T cell receptor beta chains drawn from one sample of a study of T cell responses to AZD1222 COVID-19 vaccine. Measured with immunoSEQ multiplex PCR; TCRdb has only the in-frame clones, and not every one. The data hold more than 55,000 clones, with 89% observed a single time. The sequencing used peripheral blood, collected 28 days after the second AZD1222 dose. Every receptor here comes from an adult who received the AZD1222 COVID-19 vaccine. Each CDR3 is given with its conserved first and last residue. D genes are given only for firm matches. Part of the rows lack a size; the others show once, few, many or a class for expanded clones.

j_gene,v_gene,d_gene,abundance,CDR3aa,CDR3nt
TRBJ1-1,TRBV30,-,-,CACRGVSRTEAFF,TGTGCCTGCCGGGGGGTTTCGAGGACTGAAGCTTTCTTT
TRBJ2-7,TRBV28,TRBD1,-,CASRKRQGAAYEQYF,TGTGCCAGCAGGAAGAGACAGGGGGCTGCCTACGAGCAGTACTTC
TRBJ2-7,TRBV2,-,-,CASSANVPWEQYF,TGTGCCAGCAGTGCGAATGTCCCATGGGAGCAGTACTTC
TRBJ1-1,TRBV5-4,-,-,CASSLVEGGEAFF,TGTGCCAGCAGCTTGGTTGAAGGTGGTGAAGCTTTCTTT
TRBJ2-1,TRBV2,TRBD2,-,CASRPQPSGSYNEQFF,TGTGCCAGCAGACCTCAGCCCAGCGGGAGTTACAATGAGCAGTTCTTC
TRBJ2-7,TRBV3-1/TRBV3-2,-,-,CASSQAREQYF,TGTGCCAGCAGCCAAGCGAGGGAGCAGTACTTC
TRBJ2-1,TRBV27,TRBD1,-,CASSLRDRGTNEQFF,TGTGCCAGCAGTCTCCGGGACAGGGGGACCAATGAGCAGTTCTTC
TRBJ2-7,TRBV3-1/TRBV3-2,TRBD2,-,CASSQGTSGGARSYEQYF,TGTGCCAGCAGCCAAGGGACTAGCGGGGGCGCCCGCTCCTACGAGCAGTACTTC
TRBJ2-7,TRBV27,TRBD1,few,CASSLRDSAYEQYF,TGTGCCAGCAGCCTTAGGGACAGTGCCTACGAGCAGTACTTC
TRBJ1-3,TRBV2,-,once,CASSGQGLNTIYF,TGTGCCAGCAGTGGGCAGGGACTAAACACCATATATTTT
TRBJ2-7,TRBV7-2,-,-,CASSLRIAATYEQYF,TGTGCCAGCAGCTTACGGATAGCGGCCACCTACGAGCAGTACTTC
TRBJ1-1,TRBV5-1,-,-,CASSFYQGQKNTEAFF,TGCGCCAGCAGCTTCTACCAAGGACAGAAGAACACTGAAGCTTTCTTT
TRBJ1-4,TRBV7-9,TRBD1,few,CASSLEGQRNEKLFF,TGTGCCAGCAGCTTAGAGGGACAGCGTAATGAAAAACTGTTTTTT
TRBJ1-5,TRBV3-1/TRBV3-2,-,-,CASSLGPGPPQHF,TGTGCCAGCAGCCTAGGACCGGGCCCGCCCCAGCATTTT
TRBJ1-3,TRBV7-8,TRBD1,-,CASSLQGAAGNTIYF,TGTGCCAGCAGTCTACAGGGGGCGGCGGGAAACACCATATATTTT
TRBJ2-1,TRBV7-9,TRBD2,-,CASSLVGGRADNEQFF,TGTGCCAGCAGCTTAGTCGGAGGGAGGGCCGATAATGAGCAGTTCTTC
TRBJ1-2,TRBV5-6,-,-,CASSPITGLYGYTF,TGTGCCAGCAGCCCCATTACAGGGCTCTATGGCTACACCTTC
TRBJ1-3,TRBV27,-,few,CASSLNRVPGNTIYF,TGTGCCAGCAGTTTAAACAGGGTACCTGGAAACACCATATATTTT
TRBJ2-5,TRBV19,-,-,CASRGVRDETQYF,TGTGCCAGTAGAGGTGTCAGAGATGAGACCCAGTACTTC
TRBJ1-1,TRBV23-1,-,-,CASSQSGAGWNTEAFF,TGCGCCAGCAGTCAATCTGGGGCAGGGTGGAATACTGAAGCTTTCTTT
TRBJ1-1,TRBV11-2,-,once,CASSLRTLGTEAFF,TGTGCCAGCAGCTTACGGACCTTGGGCACTGAAGCTTTCTTT
TRBJ2-1,TRBV2,TRBD1,-,CASRSRQGSSYNEQFF,TGTGCCAGCAGGAGCCGACAGGGTAGCTCCTACAATGAGCAGTTCTTC
TRBJ2-7,TRBV3-1/TRBV3-2,-,-,CASSQADSLYPSYEQYF,TGTGCCAGCAGCCAGGCCGACTCACTATATCCTTCCTACGAGCAGTACTTC
TRBJ2-1,TRBV24-1,-,-,CATSDPGPENNEQFF,TGTGCCACCAGTGATCCAGGGCCGGAAAACAATGAGCAGTTCTTC
TRBJ1-1,TRBV6-5,-,-,CASSKYGNTEAFF,TGTGCCAGCAGCAAATACGGGAACACTGAAGCTTTCTTT
TRBJ1-1,TRBV4-2,TRBD1,-,CASSRVDRGSPEAFF,TGTGCCAGCAGCCGCGTCGACAGGGGAAGTCCTGAAGCTTTCTTT
TRBJ2-1,TRBV24-1,-,-,CATSDKLNEQFF,TGTGCCACCAGTGATAAACTTAATGAGCAGTTCTTC
TRBJ1-1,TRBV5-1,-,few,CASSPQPGPNTEAFF,TGCGCCAGCAGCCCTCAACCCGGACCGAACACTGAAGCTTTCTTT
TRBJ1-5,TRBV27,-,-,CASSRGAGTFSNQPQHF,TGTGCCAGCAGTCGGGGGGCGGGGACATTTAGCAATCAGCCCCAGCATTTT
TRBJ2-7,TRBV5-5,TRBD1,once,CASKGTAVLSYEQYF,TGTGCCAGCAAAGGGACAGCTGTTCTCTCCTACGAGCAGTACTTC
TRBJ2-5,TRBV11-2,TRBD2,-,CASSPGLADYQETQYF,TGTGCCAGCAGCCCGGGACTAGCGGACTACCAAGAGACCCAGTACTTC
TRBJ2-3,TRBV9,-,-,CASSVDGGSLADTQYF,TGTGCCAGCAGCGTAGACGGGGGTAGTTTAGCAGATACGCAGTATTTT
TRBJ2-2,TRBV9,-,-,CASRPHDTGELFF,TGTGCCAGCAGGCCCCACGACACCGGGGAGCTGTTTTTT
TRBJ2-7,TRBV7-5,-,-,CARSSPGRRTYEQYF,TGTGCCAGAAGCTCCCCCGGGAGAAGGACCTACGAGCAGTACTTC
TRBJ2-3,TRBV30,-,-,CAWSSRPGPAGQGTQYF,TGTGCCTGGAGTTCCCGACCGGGACCCGCTGGGCAAGGTACGCAGTATTTT
TRBJ2-7,TRBV12-5,TRBD1,few,CASGLGDGTGYEQYF,TGTGCTAGTGGTTTGGGCGACGGGACAGGCTACGAGCAGTACTTC
TRBJ2-7,TRBV5-1,-,-,CASRDQGSFSVQYF,TGCGCCAGCAGGGATCAGGGGTCATTCTCTGTGCAGTACTTC
TRBJ1-4,TRBV7-8,-,-,CASSSTGTFNEKLFF,TGTGCCAGCAGCTCCACAGGCACGTTTAATGAAAAACTGTTTTTT
TRBJ1-3,TRBV6-2/TRBV6-3,-,-,CASSYFIGFSGNTIYF,TGTGCCAGCAGTTACTTCATCGGGTTCTCTGGAAACACCATATATTTT
TRBJ1-5,TRBV7-9,-,-,CASSPGKGDSNQPQHF,TGTGCCAGCAGCCCAGGGAAGGGGGATAGCAATCAGCCCCAGCATTTT
TRBJ1-1,TRBV19,-,-,CASSMRSGYVNTEAFF,TGTGCCAGTAGTATGAGGTCGGGGTATGTGAACACTGAAGCTTTCTTT
TRBJ1-5,TRBV2,-,once,CASSFDRGNQPQHF,TGTGCCAGCAGTTTCGACCGAGGCAATCAGCCCCAGCATTTT
TRBJ2-2,TRBV7-2,-,-,CASSTRRYTRDTGELFF,TGTGCCAGCAGCACACGTCGATATACCCGAGACACCGGGGAGCTGTTTTTT
TRBJ1-1,TRBV6-5,TRBD1,-,CASRRDRVFDTEAFF,TGTGCCAGCAGAAGGGACAGGGTTTTCGACACTGAAGCTTTCTTT
TRBJ2-7,TRBV5-1,TRBD2,-,CASTPGASGSSYSYEQYF,TGCGCCAGCACCCCCGGAGCTAGCGGCTCCTCCTACTCCTACGAGCAGTACTTC
TRBJ2-3,TRBV9,TRBD2,once,CASSVSSSGGTDTQYF,TGTGCCAGCAGCGTAAGTTCGAGCGGGGGGACAGATACGCAGTATTTT
TRBJ1-5,TRBV27,-,-,CASPKRRLDLSNQPQHF,TGTGCCAGCCCCAAGCGAAGACTTGATCTTAGCAATCAGCCCCAGCATTTT